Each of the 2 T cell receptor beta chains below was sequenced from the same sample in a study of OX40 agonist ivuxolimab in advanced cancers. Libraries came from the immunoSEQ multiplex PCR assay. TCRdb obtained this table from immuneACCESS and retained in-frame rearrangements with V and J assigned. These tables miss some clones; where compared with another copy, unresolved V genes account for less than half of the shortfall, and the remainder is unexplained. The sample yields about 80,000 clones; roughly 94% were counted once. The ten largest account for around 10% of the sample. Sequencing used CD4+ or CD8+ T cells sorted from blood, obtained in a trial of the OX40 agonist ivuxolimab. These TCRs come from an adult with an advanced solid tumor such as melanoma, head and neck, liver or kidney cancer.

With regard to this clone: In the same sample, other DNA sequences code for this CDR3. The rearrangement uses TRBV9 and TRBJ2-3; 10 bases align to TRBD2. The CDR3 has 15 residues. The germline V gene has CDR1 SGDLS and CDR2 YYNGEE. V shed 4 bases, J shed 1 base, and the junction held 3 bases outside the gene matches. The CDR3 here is CASSTGTSGTDTQYF. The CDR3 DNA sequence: TGTGCCAGCAGCACCGGGACTAGCGGCACAGATACGCAGTATTTT. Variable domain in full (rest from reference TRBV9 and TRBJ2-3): DSGVTQTPKHLITATGQRVTLRCSPRSGDLSVYWYQQSLDQGLQFLIQYYNGEERAKGNILERFSAQQFPDLHSELNLSSLELGDSALYFCASSTGTSGTDTQYFGPGTRLTVL.

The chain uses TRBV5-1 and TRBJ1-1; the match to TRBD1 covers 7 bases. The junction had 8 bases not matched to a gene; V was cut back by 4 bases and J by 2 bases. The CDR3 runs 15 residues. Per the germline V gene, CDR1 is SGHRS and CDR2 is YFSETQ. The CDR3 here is CASSASGTDNTEAFF. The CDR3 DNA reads TGCGCCAGCAGCGCCTCCGGGACAGACAACACTGAAGCTTTCTTT.